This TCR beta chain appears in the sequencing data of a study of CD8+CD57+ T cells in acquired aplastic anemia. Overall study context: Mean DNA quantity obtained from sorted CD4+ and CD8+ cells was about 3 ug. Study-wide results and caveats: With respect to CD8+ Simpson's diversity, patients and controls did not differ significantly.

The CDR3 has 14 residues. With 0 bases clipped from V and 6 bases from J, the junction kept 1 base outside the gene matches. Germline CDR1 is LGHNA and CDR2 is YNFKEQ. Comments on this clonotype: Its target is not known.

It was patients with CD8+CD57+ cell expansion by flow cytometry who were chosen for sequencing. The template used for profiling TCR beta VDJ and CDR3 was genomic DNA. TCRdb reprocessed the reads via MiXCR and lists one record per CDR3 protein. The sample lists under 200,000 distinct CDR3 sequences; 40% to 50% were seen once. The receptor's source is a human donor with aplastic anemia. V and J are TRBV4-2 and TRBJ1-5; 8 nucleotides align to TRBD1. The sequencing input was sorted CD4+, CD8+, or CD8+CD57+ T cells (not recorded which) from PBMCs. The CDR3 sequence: CASSQEDRGQPQHF. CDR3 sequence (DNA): TGTGCCAGCAGCCAAGAAGACAGGGGTCAGCCCCAGCATTTT.